Listed below are T cell receptor beta chains from one sample, sequenced in a study of cytomegalovirus exposure and HLA in healthy donors. Produced via immunoSEQ multiplex PCR; TCRdb's table is partial and in-frame only. Of hundreds of thousands of clones listed, over 85% are singletons. Sequencing was performed on PBMCs. These receptors came from a woman aged 18-29 years in good health and CMV-seronegative. Each CDR3 is given with its conserved first and last residue. The order of the fields is V gene, clone size, J gene, D gene, CDR3 DNA, CDR3 protein. The D gene is left open where the match is weak. Size is stated for part of the rows, as once, few or many counts, or as a class when the clone is expanded.

v_call: TRBV6-1; clone_size: once; j_call: TRBJ1-4; d_call: NA; cdr3_nt: TGTGCCAGCATGAACCCCGACTCGTCCCGGGAAAAACTGTTTTTT; cdr3_aa: CASMNPDSSREKLFF
v_call: TRBV25-1; clone_size: NA; j_call: TRBJ2-7; d_call: NA; cdr3_nt: TGTGCCAGCAGTGAATGGGGTCGGGGGGCTCTAGGGGAGCAGTACTTC; cdr3_aa: CASSEWGRGALGEQYF
v_call: TRBV5-1; clone_size: NA; j_call: TRBJ1-5; d_call: NA; cdr3_nt: TGCGCCAGCAGCTTGGAATCCGGGGGGTCCAATCAGCCCCAGCATTTT; cdr3_aa: CASSLESGGSNQPQHF
v_call: TRBV7-9; clone_size: once; j_call: TRBJ1-5; d_call: NA; cdr3_nt: TGTGCCAGCAGCCGCGAGGGAGGCCAGCCCCAGCATTTT; cdr3_aa: CASSREGGQPQHF
v_call: TRBV9; clone_size: NA; j_call: TRBJ1-2; d_call: NA; cdr3_nt: TGTGCCAGCAGCGAGGGGGACAATATGAAGGGCTACACCTTC; cdr3_aa: CASSEGDNMKGYTF
v_call: TRBV6-6; clone_size: NA; j_call: TRBJ2-5; d_call: TRBD2; cdr3_nt: TGTGCCAGCAGTTCCCTGACTAGCGGGGGGCATCCCAACTTC; cdr3_aa: CASSSLTSGGHPNF
v_call: TRBV28; clone_size: NA; j_call: TRBJ2-2; d_call: TRBD2; cdr3_nt: TGTGCCAGCAGCTCTCCGGGAGGGGGTGTCGTTAACACCGGGGAGCTGTTTTTT; cdr3_aa: CASSSPGGGVVNTGELFF
v_call: TRBV7-8; clone_size: NA; j_call: TRBJ2-7; d_call: NA; cdr3_nt: TGTGCCAGCAGCTTAACCGGGACTCCCCCCGCCTACGAGCAGTACTTC; cdr3_aa: CASSLTGTPPAYEQYF
v_call: TRBV6-1; clone_size: NA; j_call: TRBJ1-1; d_call: NA; cdr3_nt: TGTGCCAGCACCCCAACAGAAATGAACACTGAAGCTTTCTTT; cdr3_aa: CASTPTEMNTEAFF
v_call: TRBV5-1; clone_size: NA; j_call: TRBJ1-1; d_call: NA; cdr3_nt: TGCGCCAGCAGCTTGGATAGTTCCGAGTACACTGAAGCTTTCTTT; cdr3_aa: CASSLDSSEYTEAFF
v_call: TRBV6-5; clone_size: NA; j_call: TRBJ1-5; d_call: NA; cdr3_nt: TGTGCCAGCAGTTACGGTACAGGGCAGAATCAGCCCCAGCATTTT; cdr3_aa: CASSYGTGQNQPQHF
v_call: TRBV7-6; clone_size: NA; j_call: TRBJ1-5; d_call: TRBD1; cdr3_nt: TGTGCCAGCAGCCCGGGGACAGGGGTGTCCGAGCCCCAGCATTTT; cdr3_aa: CASSPGTGVSEPQHF
v_call: TRBV4-1; clone_size: NA; j_call: TRBJ2-1; d_call: TRBD2; cdr3_nt: TGCGCCAGCAGCCTAACGGAGCGGGGGAGTTACAATGAGCAGTTCTTC; cdr3_aa: CASSLTERGSYNEQFF